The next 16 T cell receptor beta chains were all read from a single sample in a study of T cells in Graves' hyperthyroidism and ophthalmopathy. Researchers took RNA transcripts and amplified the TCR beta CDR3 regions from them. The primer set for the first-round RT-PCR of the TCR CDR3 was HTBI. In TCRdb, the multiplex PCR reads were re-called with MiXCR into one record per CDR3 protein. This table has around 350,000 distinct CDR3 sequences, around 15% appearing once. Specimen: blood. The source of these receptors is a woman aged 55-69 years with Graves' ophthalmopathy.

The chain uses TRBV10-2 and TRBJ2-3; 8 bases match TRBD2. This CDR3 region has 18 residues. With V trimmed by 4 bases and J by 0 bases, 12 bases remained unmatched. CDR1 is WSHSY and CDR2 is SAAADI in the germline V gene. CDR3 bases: TGCGCCAGCAGTGTGAATAGCGGGGATATTACTAGCACAGATACGCAGTATTTT. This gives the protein CASSVNSGDITSTDTQYF.

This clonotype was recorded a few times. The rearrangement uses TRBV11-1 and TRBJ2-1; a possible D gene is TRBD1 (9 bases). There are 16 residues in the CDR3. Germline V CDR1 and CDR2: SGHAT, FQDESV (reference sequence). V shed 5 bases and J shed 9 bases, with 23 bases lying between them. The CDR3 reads CASSRRDRAGGGEQFF. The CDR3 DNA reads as TGTGCCAGCAGCCGTCGGGACAGGGCGGGAGGCGGTGAGCAGTTCTTC.

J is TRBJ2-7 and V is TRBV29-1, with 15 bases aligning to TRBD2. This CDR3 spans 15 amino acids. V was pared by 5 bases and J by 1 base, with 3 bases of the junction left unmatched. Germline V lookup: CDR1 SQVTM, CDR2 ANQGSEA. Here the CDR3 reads CSVSGLAGGSYEQYF. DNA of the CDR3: TGCAGCGTTAGTGGACTAGCGGGAGGGTCCTACGAGCAGTACTTC.

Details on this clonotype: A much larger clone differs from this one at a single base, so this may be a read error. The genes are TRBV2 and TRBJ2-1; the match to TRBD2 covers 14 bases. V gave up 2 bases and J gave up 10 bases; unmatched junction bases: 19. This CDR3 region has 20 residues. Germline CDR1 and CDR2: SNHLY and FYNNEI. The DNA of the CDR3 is TGTGCCAGCAGTGAATCCGGGGGATACGGACTAGCGGGAGGAAGTGTCGAGCAGTTCTTC. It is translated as CASSESGGYGLAGGSVEQFF.

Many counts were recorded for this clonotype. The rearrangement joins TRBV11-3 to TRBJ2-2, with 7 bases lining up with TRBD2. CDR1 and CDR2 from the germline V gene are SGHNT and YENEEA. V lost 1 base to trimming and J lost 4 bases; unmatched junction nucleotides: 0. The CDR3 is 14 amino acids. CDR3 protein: CASSLAGGTGELFF. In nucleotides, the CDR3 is TGTGCCAGCAGCTTAGCGGGGGGCACCGGGGAGCTGTTTTTT.

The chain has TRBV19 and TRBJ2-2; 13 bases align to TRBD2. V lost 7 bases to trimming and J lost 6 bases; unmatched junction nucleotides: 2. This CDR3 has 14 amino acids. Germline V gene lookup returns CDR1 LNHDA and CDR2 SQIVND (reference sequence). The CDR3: CASTTSGRAGELFF. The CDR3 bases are TGTGCCAGTACCACTAGCGGGAGGGCCGGGGAGCTGTTTTTT.

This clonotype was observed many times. As DNA, the CDR3 is TGTGCCAGCAGTCCCCGACTAGCGGGAGGAAAGGAGCAGTTCTTC. Amino acid sequence: CASSPRLAGGKEQFF. The rearrangement joins TRBV28 to TRBJ2-1; TRBD2 matches at 13 bases. The germline V gene encodes CDR1 MDHEN and CDR2 SYDVKM. V lost 5 bases, J lost 10 bases, and 8 bases stayed unmatched. The CDR3 spans 15 residues.

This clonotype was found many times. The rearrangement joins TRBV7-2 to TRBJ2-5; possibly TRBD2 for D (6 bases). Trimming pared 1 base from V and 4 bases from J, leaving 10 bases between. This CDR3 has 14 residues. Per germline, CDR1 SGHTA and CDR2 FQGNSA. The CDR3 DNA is TGTGCCAGCAGCTTAGGGGGAGGCCCAGAGACCCAGTACTTC. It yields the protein CASSLGGGPETQYF. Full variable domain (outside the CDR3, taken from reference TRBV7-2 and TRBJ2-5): GAGVSQSPSNKVTEKGKDVELRCDPISGHTALYWYRQSLGQGLEFLIYFQGNSAPDKSGLPSDRFSAERTGGSVSTLTIQRTQQEDSAVYLCASSLGGGPETQYFGPGTRLLVL.

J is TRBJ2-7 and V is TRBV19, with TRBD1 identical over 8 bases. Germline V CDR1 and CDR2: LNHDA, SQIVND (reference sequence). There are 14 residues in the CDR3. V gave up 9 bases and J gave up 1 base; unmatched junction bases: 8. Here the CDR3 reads CARDDRGPSYEQYF. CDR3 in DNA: TGTGCCAGAGACGACAGGGGCCCATCCTACGAGCAGTACTTC. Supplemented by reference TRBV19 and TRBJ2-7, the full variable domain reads DGGITQSPKYLFRKEGQNVTLSCEQNLNHDAMYWYRQDPGQGLRLIYYSQIVNDFQKGDIAEGYSVSREKKESFPLTVTSAQKNPTAFYLCARDDRGPSYEQYFGPGTRLTVT.

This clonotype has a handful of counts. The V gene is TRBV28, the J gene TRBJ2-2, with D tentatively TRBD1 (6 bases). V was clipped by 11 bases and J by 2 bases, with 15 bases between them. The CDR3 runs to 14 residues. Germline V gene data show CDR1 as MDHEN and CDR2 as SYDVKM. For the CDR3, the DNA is TGTGCCGCACGAACAGGGCGAAACACCGGGGAGCTGTTTTTT. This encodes CAARTGRNTGELFF.

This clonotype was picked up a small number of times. CDR3 protein: CASSVRDRASTEQFF. The CDR3 DNA follows: TGTGCCAGCAGCGTACGGGACAGGGCGTCCACTGAGCAGTTCTTC. V is TRBV7-9 and J is TRBJ2-1, with 9 bases aligning to TRBD1. This CDR3 spans 15 amino acids. The germline V gene encodes CDR1 SEHNR and CDR2 FQNEAQ (reference sequence). J gave up 9 bases and V 5 bases, and 11 bases lay outside the gene matches.

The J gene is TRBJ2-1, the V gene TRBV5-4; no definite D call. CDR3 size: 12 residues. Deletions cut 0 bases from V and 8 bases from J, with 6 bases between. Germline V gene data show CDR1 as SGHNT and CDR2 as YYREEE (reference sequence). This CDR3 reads CASSLDAYEQFF. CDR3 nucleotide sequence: TGTGCCAGCAGCTTGGATGCTTATGAGCAGTTCTTC.

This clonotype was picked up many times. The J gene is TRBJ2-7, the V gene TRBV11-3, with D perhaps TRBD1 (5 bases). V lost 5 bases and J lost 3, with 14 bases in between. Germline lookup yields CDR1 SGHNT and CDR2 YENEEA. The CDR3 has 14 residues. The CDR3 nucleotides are TGTGCCAGCAGCCGGACATCTATGGACTACGAGCAGTACTTC. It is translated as CASSRTSMDYEQYF.

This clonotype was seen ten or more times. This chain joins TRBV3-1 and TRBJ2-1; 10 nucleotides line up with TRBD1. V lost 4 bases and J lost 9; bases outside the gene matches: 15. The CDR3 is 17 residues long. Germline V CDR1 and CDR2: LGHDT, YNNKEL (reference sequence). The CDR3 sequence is CASSRELDRGLVGEQFF. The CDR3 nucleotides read TGTGCCAGCAGCCGAGAACTCGACAGGGGGCTCGTTGGTGAGCAGTTCTTC.

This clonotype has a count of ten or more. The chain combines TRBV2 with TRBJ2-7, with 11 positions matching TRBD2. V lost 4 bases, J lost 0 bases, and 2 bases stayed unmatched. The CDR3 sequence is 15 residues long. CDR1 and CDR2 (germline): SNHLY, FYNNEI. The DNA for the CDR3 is TGTGCCAGCAGTGCTACTAGCGGGAGCTCCTACGAGCAGTACTTC. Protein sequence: CASSATSGSSYEQYF.

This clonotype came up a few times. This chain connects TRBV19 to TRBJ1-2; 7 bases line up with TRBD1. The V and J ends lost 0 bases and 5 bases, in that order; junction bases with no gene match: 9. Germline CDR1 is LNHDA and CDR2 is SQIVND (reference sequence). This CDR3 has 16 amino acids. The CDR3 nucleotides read TGTGCCAGTAGTATAGATACCTCGGGACAGCAATATGGCTACACCTTC. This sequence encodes CASSIDTSGQQYGYTF.